This T cell receptor (beta chain) comes out of a study of blood T cell repertoires in COVID-19. Using immunoSEQ multiplex PCR, the repertoire was profiled, and TCRdb retains in-frame clones only, with some absent. The table lists a few hundred thousand clones, around nine tenths of them singletons. This CDR3 has 11 residues. Germline loops: CDR1 LNHDA, CDR2 SQIVND (reference sequence). V gave up 3 bases and J gave up 6 bases, with 3 bases separating them. The sequencing input was peripheral blood. This clonotype originated in a woman aged 55-70 years with COVID-19, enrolled during active disease. The chain combines TRBV19 with TRBJ2-4; D not certain. The CDR3 sequence: CASSMANIQYF. The CDR3 DNA sequence: TGTGCCAGTAGTATGGCAAACATTCAGTACTTC.